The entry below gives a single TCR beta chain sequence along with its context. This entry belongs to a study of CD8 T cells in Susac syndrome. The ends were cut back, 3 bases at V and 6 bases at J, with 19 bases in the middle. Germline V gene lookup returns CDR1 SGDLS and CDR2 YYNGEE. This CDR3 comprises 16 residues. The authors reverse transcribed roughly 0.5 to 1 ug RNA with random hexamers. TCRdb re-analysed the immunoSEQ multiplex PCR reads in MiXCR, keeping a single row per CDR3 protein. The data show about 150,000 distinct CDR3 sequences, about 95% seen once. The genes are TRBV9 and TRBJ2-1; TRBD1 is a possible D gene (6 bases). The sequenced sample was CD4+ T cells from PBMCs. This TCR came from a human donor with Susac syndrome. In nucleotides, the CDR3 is TGTGCCAGCAGCGCCACCACAGGGTCCCTGGGCAATGAGCAGTTCTTC. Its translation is CASSATTGSLGNEQFF.